This TCR beta chain was recorded in a study of T cells in Graves' hyperthyroidism and ophthalmopathy. Study-wide points: Ophthalmopathy was told apart from stable hyperthyroidism by a 13 V-J model. Also found in blood were most expanded thyroid clonotypes above 0.001.

Per germline, CDR1 LGHDT and CDR2 YNNKEL (reference sequence). The CDR3 spans 15 residues. The investigators amplified TCR beta CDR3 regions from RNA transcripts. The HTBI primer set drove a first-round RT-PCR of the TCR CDR3. Each CDR3 protein is one row after TCRdb ran MiXCR on the multiplex PCR reads. The sample includes roughly 640,000 distinct CDR3 sequences, roughly a sixth of them seen just once. Those patients with uncontrolled infection, other autoimmune disease, pregnancy or lactation were excluded. The PBMCs studied were ones that came from 8.5 to 10 ml fresh peripheral blood. In the case of this clonotype: Its antigen is undetermined. An end of the junction does not agree with germline; a read error may underlie this.

This TCR was sampled from a woman between 40 and 50 years old with Graves' ophthalmopathy. The chain employs TRBV3-1 and TRBJ2-7; tentatively, D is TRBD1 (5 bases). Sequencing input: blood. The CDR3 here is CTSSRLGARSAEQYF. Here the CDR3 DNA reads TGTACCAGCAGTCGTCTTGGGGCCCGATCGGCCGAGCAGTACTTC.